This T cell receptor (beta chain) was sequenced during a study of CD8+ T cells in alopecia areata. On this clone itself: The antigen is not known.

The CDR3 is 14 amino acids. Germline values: CDR1 GTSNPN, CDR2 SVGIG (reference sequence). Trimming removed 3 bases at V and 0 bases at J, with 9 bases between. cDNA reverse transcribed from extracted RNA served as the sequencing template. Clones were sequenced by immunoSEQ multiplex PCR, and TCRdb holds only the in-frame ones, with some missing. This table holds over 120,000 clones, roughly 62% found once. Findings and limits, study-wide: Greater clonality was observed in lesional scalp samples, especially alopecia totalis/universalis, versus normal scalp.

The chain has TRBV30 and TRBJ1-3; D gene ambiguous. The source is a human donor with alopecia areata. Material: CD4+ T cells sorted from blood, obtained at week 0. The CDR3 sequence: CAWRRDNSGNTIYF. The CDR3 bases are TGTGCCTGGAGACGAGACAACTCTGGAAACACCATATATTTT.